Following are 20 T cell receptor beta chains from one sample sequenced in a study of CD8+CD57+ T cells in acquired aplastic anemia. Whoever was chosen for sequencing had shown CD8+CD57+ cell expansion by flow cytometry. Researchers used genomic DNA as the template to profile TCR beta VDJ and CDR3. In TCRdb, the reads were re-called with MiXCR into one record per CDR3 protein. The table includes some 170,000 distinct CDR3 sequences, about three fifths detected once. Sequenced material: sorted CD4+, CD8+, or CD8+CD57+ T cells (not recorded which) from PBMCs. The receptors derive from a human donor with aplastic anemia.

In its sample, this clonotype was seen many times. CDR3 sequence (DNA): TGTGCCAGCAGCCTGGGGACAATTAACACTGAAGCTTTCTTT. It translates to CASSLGTINTEAFF. The chain employs TRBV7-8 and TRBJ1-1, with a weak D call TRBD1 (6 bases). The CDR3 contains 14 residues. V shed 5 bases and J shed 2 bases, with 12 bases lying between them. Germline V gives CDR1 SGHVS, CDR2 FQNEAQ.

This clonotype was counted only a few times. The chain links TRBV6-4 to TRBJ2-1; TRBD1 agrees at 7 bases. Germline loops: CDR1 MRHNA, CDR2 SNTAGT. With V trimmed by 5 bases and J by 15 bases, 19 bases remained unmatched. The CDR3 is made up of 15 amino acids. CDR3 coding DNA: TGTGCCAGCAGTTACGAAGGGGGCGCGCTAGGGCTGGCGTTCTTC. It translates to CASSYEGGALGLAFF.

The chain is built from TRBV6-6 and TRBJ1-2, with D perhaps TRBD1 (5 bases). CDR1 MNHNY and CDR2 SVGAGI come from the germline V gene (reference sequence). Between the trimmed V and J ends, which lost 4 bases and 2 bases, there was a span of 11 bases. The CDR3 extends over 14 amino acids. CDR3 in DNA: TGTGCCAGCAGTTTCGTGACAGCAAACTATGGCTACACCTTC. Residues: CASSFVTANYGYTF.

The chain combines TRBV25-1 with TRBJ2-1; 7 bases agree with TRBD1. V shed 2 bases, J shed 1 base, and the junction held 2 bases outside the gene matches. The CDR3 has 15 residues. Looked up from germline, CDR1 is MGHDK and CDR2 is SYGVNS. The CDR3 sequence is CASSERQGSYNEQFF. As DNA, the CDR3 is TGTGCCAGCAGTGAACGACAGGGATCCTACAATGAGCAGTTCTTC.

Many counts were recorded for this clonotype. DNA for the CDR3: TGTGCCAGCAGTTTAGGGGTGACTAGCACAGATACGCAGTATTTT. Protein: CASSLGVTSTDTQYF. The J gene is TRBJ2-3, the V gene TRBV2; weak D call: TRBD1 (5 bases). Deletions cut 5 bases from V and 0 bases from J, with 12 bases between. The CDR3 spans 15 residues. Per germline, CDR1 SNHLY and CDR2 FYNNEI.

The chain carries TRBV20-1 and TRBJ1-2; D remains unclear. The germline CDR1 and CDR2 sequences are DFQATT and SNEGSKA (reference sequence). The V end was cut by 0 bases, the J end by 4 bases, with 9 bases between. The CDR3 spans 13 residues. The CDR3 bases are TGCAGTGCTAGAGATATCAGGTTCTATGGCTACACCTTC. Translated: CSARDIRFYGYTF.

This clonotype has only a few counts. This chain joins TRBV29-1 and TRBJ1-5, with no clear D. Trimming took 6 bases from V and 2 from J, leaving 8 bases between them. The CDR3 length is 12 residues. CDR1 is SQVTM and CDR2 is ANQGSEA in the germline V gene. DNA of the CDR3: TGCAGCGTGGGTTCGGGCAATCAGCCCCAGCATTTT. This translates into CSVGSGNQPQHF.

This sequence joins TRBV24-1 and TRBJ2-6; D gene uncertain. The V end lost 5 bases, the J end lost 0 bases, and 4 bases lay between the germline ends. Looked up from germline, CDR1 is KGHDR and CDR2 is SFDVKD. The CDR3 extends over 14 amino acids. The CDR3 sequence is CATSGASGANVLTF. The CDR3 region has the DNA TGTGCCACCAGTGGGGCCTCTGGGGCCAACGTCCTGACTTTC.

The rearrangement uses TRBV29-1 and TRBJ1-1, with a tentative D call TRBD1 (5 bases). CDR3 length: 16 residues. The V end lost 4 bases, the J end lost 5 bases, and 23 bases lay between the germline ends. Germline CDR1 reads SQVTM; CDR2 reads ANQGSEA. CDR3 in amino acids: CSVVGGRGNLETEAFF. The CDR3 DNA sequence: TGCAGCGTTGTGGGGGGTCGGGGCAACCTCGAGACTGAAGCTTTCTTT.

This clonotype was recorded at least ten times. V and J are TRBV5-8 and TRBJ1-1, with D possibly being TRBD1 (6 bases). V shed 4 bases and J shed 2 bases, with 12 bases lying between them. The germline CDR1 and CDR2 sequences are SGHTS and YDEGEE. The CDR3 is made up of 14 amino acids. DNA of the CDR3: TGTGCCAGCAGCCCCAACAGGGTAAACACTGAAGCTTTCTTT. This codes for CASSPNRVNTEAFF.

This clonotype was seen repeatedly, ten times or more. The chain uses TRBV7-9 and TRBJ2-7; 7 bases match TRBD2. The CDR3 is 15 residues long. The V gene's germline CDR1 is SEHNR and CDR2 FQNEAQ (reference sequence). With 5 bases clipped from V and 3 bases from J, the junction kept 10 bases outside the gene matches. CDR3 residues: CASSPRGERNYEQYF. As DNA, the CDR3 is TGTGCCAGCAGCCCCCGGGGGGAGAGGAACTACGAGCAGTACTTC.

J is TRBJ1-1 and V is TRBV19; TRBD1 matches 8 bases. The CDR3 runs to 17 residues. With 5 bases clipped from V and 3 bases from J, the junction kept 14 bases outside the gene matches. In germline, CDR1 is LNHDA, CDR2 SQIVND (reference sequence). DNA of the CDR3: TGTGCCAGTAGTCCAAGAACCGCAGGGGGCAGAGACACTGAAGCTTTCTTT. Amino acid sequence: CASSPRTAGGRDTEAFF.

This clonotype was recorded only once. This chain connects TRBV2 to TRBJ1-2; TRBD1 agrees at 7 bases. The J segment lost 4 bases and the V segment lost 10 bases, leaving 9 bases of the junction unmatched. Germline V gene sequence: CDR1 SNHLY, CDR2 FYNNEI. The CDR3 is made up of 13 amino acids. CDR3 region: CATPGTVPYGYTF. The CDR3 DNA reads as TGTGCCACCCCCGGGACAGTTCCCTATGGCTACACCTTC. The variable domain in full, with the rest retrieved from reference TRBV2 and TRBJ1-2, is EPEVTQTPSHQVTQMGQEVILRCVPISNHLYFYWYRQILGQKVEFLVSFYNNEISEKSEIFDDQFSVERPDGSNFTLKIRSTKLEDSAMYFCATPGTVPYGYTFGSGTRLTVV.

The chain joins TRBV5-4 to TRBJ1-2, with TRBD1 as a possible D gene (6 bases). The V end lost 4 bases, the J end lost 8 bases, and 18 bases lay between the germline ends. This CDR3 contains 14 residues. The germline CDR1 and CDR2 sequences are SGHNT and YYREEE (reference sequence). CDR3 nucleotides: TGTGCCAGCAGCACTACAGGGAACCCTAAGGGCTACACCTTC. It translates to CASSTTGNPKGYTF.

This clonotype was seen at least ten times. This chain joins TRBV12-3 or TRBV12-4 and TRBJ2-6, with D uncertain. The CDR3 contains 12 residues. The V end was cut by 4 bases, the J end by 8 bases, with 6 bases between. CDR3 region: CASSWGTNVLTF. CDR3 in DNA: TGTGCCAGCAGTTGGGGAACCAACGTCCTGACTTTC.

This clonotype showed up many times. The V and J genes are TRBV24-1 and TRBJ1-5; D not resolved. V was pared by 0 bases and J by 0 bases, with 2 bases between. Germline V gene data show CDR1 as KGHDR and CDR2 as SFDVKD. The CDR3 extends over 14 amino acids. CDR3 bases: TGTGCCACCAGTGATTTGGATAGCAATCAGCCCCAGCATTTT. It yields the protein CATSDLDSNQPQHF.

The chain recombines TRBV6-5 with TRBJ2-2, with a tentative D call TRBD2 (7 bases). The CDR3 sequence is 14 residues long. The V and J ends lost 0 bases and 6 bases respectively, with 8 bases between them. The germline V gene has CDR1 MNHEY and CDR2 SVGAGI. The chain's CDR3 is CASSYSGGPGELFF. The CDR3 DNA reads TGTGCCAGCAGTTACTCGGGGGGGCCCGGGGAGCTGTTTTTT.

This clonotype was observed many times. V and J are TRBV6-5 and TRBJ1-1, with D maybe TRBD1 (6 bases). Between the trimmed V and J ends, which lost 6 bases and 0 bases, there was a span of 11 bases. CDR3 length equals 14 residues. The germline V gene has CDR1 MNHEY and CDR2 SVGAGI. CDR3 in amino acids: CASSWDTMNTEAFF. The DNA of the CDR3 is TGTGCCAGCAGCTGGGACACCATGAACACTGAAGCTTTCTTT.

The V gene is TRBV6-5, the J gene TRBJ2-7, with TRBD1 as a possible D gene (6 bases). Between the trimmed V and J ends, which lost 4 bases and 3 bases, there was a span of 16 bases. The CDR3 is 15 residues long. The germline gives CDR1 MNHEY, CDR2 SVGAGI. As DNA, the CDR3 is TGTGCCAGCAGTTTACAGGGTGAGGTTGTCTACGAGCAGTACTTC. This translates into CASSLQGEVVYEQYF.

CDR3: CAIRGSSTQLYGYTF. The CDR3 DNA sequence: TGTGCCATCAGGGGGTCCTCGACACAACTCTATGGCTACACCTTC. The chain has TRBV10-3 and TRBJ1-2; D unclear. CDR1 ENHRY and CDR2 SYGVKD come from the germline V gene. The V end was cut by 6 bases, the J end by 4 bases, with 18 bases between. The CDR3 contains 15 residues.